The rows below give T cell receptor beta chains drawn from one sample of a study of cytotoxic CD8 clonotypes in ibrutinib-treated CLL. Some clones are missing from TCRdb's copy, which holds only in-frame ones; the method was immunoSEQ multiplex PCR. This table has approximately 340,000 clones, roughly 67% appearing once. The source material was PBMCs, sampled after 36 months of ibrutinib treatment. The receptors shown here come from a human donor with chronic lymphocytic leukemia. Each CDR3 is given with its conserved first and last residue. The D gene is left open where the match is weak. For some rows the clone size is stated as once, few or many, or as a class when expanded; others skip it.

cdr3_nt cdr3_aa v_call d_call clone_size j_call cdr3_length
TGTGCCAGCAGTTTTGGGGCAAATGAGCAGTTCTTC CASSFGANEQFF TRBV28 . few TRBJ2-1 12
TGTGCCAGCAGCACAAGCCTGACAGGAGGGGATCACGAGCAGTACTTC CASSTSLTGGDHEQYF TRBV7-9 . . TRBJ2-7 16
TGTGCGGGGCCAGGGGCGCACACCGGGGAGCTGTTTTTT CAGPGAHTGELFF TRBV7-9 . . TRBJ2-2 13
TGTGCCACTCGGACAGGGGGACTCTCTGGAAACACCATATATTTT CATRTGGLSGNTIYF TRBV10-3 TRBD1 . TRBJ1-3 15
TGTGCCAGCAGGTCTCAGGGGAGTTGGGGTCAAGAGACCCAGTACTTC CASRSQGSWGQETQYF TRBV28 . . TRBJ2-5 16
TGTGCCAGCAGTTATTCATTGAACACTGAAGCTTTCTTT CASSYSLNTEAFF TRBV27 . . TRBJ1-1 13
TGTGCCAGCAGCTTCGAGACAGGGGATTACGAGCAGTACTTC CASSFETGDYEQYF TRBV7-8 TRBD1 . TRBJ2-7 14
TGCAGTGGGGGGAAGCGGGAGGGCTACAATGAGCAGTTCTTC CSGGKREGYNEQFF TRBV29-1 TRBD2 . TRBJ2-1 14
TGTGCCAGCGGATTGAGAGGGGCAACCTACGAGCAGTACTTC CASGLRGATYEQYF TRBV6-5 . . TRBJ2-7 14
TGTGCCACCAGCGGCTCGACTAGCGGGAGCGGCGAGCAGTACTTC CATSGSTSGSGEQYF TRBV15 TRBD2 . TRBJ2-7 15
TGTGCCAGCAGAAGCGATTCAAGGGGAAATGGCTACACCTTC CASRSDSRGNGYTF TRBV25-1 . once TRBJ1-2 14
TGTGCCAGCAGCTTGGGGCGACTAGTCTCCACAGATACGCAGTATTTT CASSLGRLVSTDTQYF TRBV5-4 . . TRBJ2-3 16
TGTGCCAGCAGCGCTGGTGGAACAGGGTGGGCAGATACGCAGTATTTT CASSAGGTGWADTQYF TRBV9 . . TRBJ2-3 16
TGTGCCAGCAGACCTCGGAACCCTAATCAGCCCCAGCATTTT CASRPRNPNQPQHF TRBV6-1 . few TRBJ1-5 14
TGTGCCAGCAGCCGCCGGGACAGAGGAAGGGATGATCAGCCCCAGCATTTT CASSRRDRGRDDQPQHF TRBV7-8 TRBD1 . TRBJ1-5 17
TGCGCCAGCAGCCTGGGACTATGGCGTGGCACAGATACGCAGTATTTT CASSLGLWRGTDTQYF TRBV4-1 TRBD2 few TRBJ2-3 16
TGTGCCAGCAGCTTAGGACCCCTTAGCAATGAGCAGTTCTTC CASSLGPLSNEQFF TRBV7-6 . few TRBJ2-1 14
TGTGCCAGCTCACCATTCTGGACAGCCCTGAGTGTTTATGGCTACACCTTC CASSPFWTALSVYGYTF TRBV18 . few TRBJ1-2 17
TGTGCCAGCAGTTTAGGGCTAGACTACACCGGGGAGCTGTTTTTT CASSLGLDYTGELFF TRBV27 . . TRBJ2-2 15
TGTGCCAGCAGCTTAGAAGGGAGGGGGGGTAACGAGCAGTACTTC CASSLEGRGGNEQYF TRBV11-2 . . TRBJ2-7 15
TGCAGCGTTGGGACAGTTAACACCGGGGAGCTGTTTTTT CSVGTVNTGELFF TRBV29-1 . . TRBJ2-2 13
TGTGCCAGCACCTTGGCCGGGACGGAGCAGTACTTC CASTLAGTEQYF TRBV28 . . TRBJ2-7 12
TGTGCCAGCTCTCAACAGGGTCATTCCTACGAGCAGTACTTC CASSQQGHSYEQYF TRBV2 . . TRBJ2-7 14
TGTGCCAGCAGTGATGTTCTCCAAGGACTAGCCAGCACAGATACGCAGTATTTT CASSDVLQGLASTDTQYF TRBV6-1 TRBD2 . TRBJ2-3 18
TGCAGCACGTCCCCTGGGACATCATACAATGAGCAGTTCTTC CSTSPGTSYNEQFF TRBV29-1 . . TRBJ2-1 14
TGTGCTAGTGGTTTCCAGGGGGCGGCCGGGGAGCTGTTTTTT CASGFQGAAGELFF TRBV12-5 TRBD1 . TRBJ2-2 14
TGTGCCAGCAGCGTACGACAGGGAAACACCGGGGAGCTGTTTTTT CASSVRQGNTGELFF TRBV9 TRBD1 few TRBJ2-2 15
TGCGCCAGCAGCCAAGCGCCGAGAACGTACGAGCAGTACTTC CASSQAPRTYEQYF TRBV4-1 . few TRBJ2-7 14
TGTGCCAGCACCGAAGACAGAACAAACTATGGCTACACCTTC CASTEDRTNYGYTF TRBV6-6 . . TRBJ1-2 14
TGTGCCAGTAGACCGGACAAGAACAATGAGCAGTTCTTC CASRPDKNNEQFF TRBV19 . . TRBJ2-1 13
TGTGCCAGCAGTGGGCGGGACTACTCCTACGAGCAGTACTTC CASSGRDYSYEQYF TRBV2 TRBD2 . TRBJ2-7 14
TGTGCCAGCAGCGCCGACAATGAGCAGTTCTTC CASSADNEQFF TRBV9 . few TRBJ2-1 11
TGTGCCAGCAGCTTGGGACAGGGTCGAGGCTACACCTTC CASSLGQGRGYTF TRBV5-5 TRBD1 . TRBJ1-2 13
TGTGCCAGCAGCTTACGGGCTAGCCTTGGAGGGGAGCTGTTTTTT CASSLRASLGGELFF TRBV7-2 . . TRBJ2-2 15
TGCGCCAGCAGCACCAATCCGGGACTAGGGGGCGAGACCCAGTACTTC CASSTNPGLGGETQYF TRBV5-1 . . TRBJ2-5 16
TGTGCCAGCAGCGGGGGTAGCGGGGGGCCACGCACAGATACGCAGTATTTT CASSGGSGGPRTDTQYF TRBV11-3 TRBD2 . TRBJ2-3 17
. CTSSQVALGTYEQYF TRBV1 . . TRBJ2-7 15
TGTGCCAGCAGACCGACTCGGGGGGCGCCGTCTTCACCCCTCCACTTT CASRPTRGAPSSPLHF TRBV11-2 . . TRBJ1-6 16
TGCGCCAGCAGCCTTGTGGGACAGAACTCTGGAAACACCATATATTTT CASSLVGQNSGNTIYF TRBV4-1 TRBD1 . TRBJ1-3 16
TGTGCCAGCAGTGAAACGGCGGGGGACGCCTACAATGAGCAGTTCTTC CASSETAGDAYNEQFF TRBV2 TRBD2 few TRBJ2-1 16
TGTGCCAGCAGTCGCCGCGGGGGAGGTAATTCACCCCTCCACTTT CASSRRGGGNSPLHF TRBV6-6 . . TRBJ1-6 15
TGCGCCAGCAGCTTGCAGCTGAGGGGGCGTTACACAGATACGCAGTATTTT CASSLQLRGRYTDTQYF TRBV5-1 TRBD1 . TRBJ2-3 17
TGTGCCAGCAGCTTAATGGGACTAGCGGGAGGTCTTTACGAGCAGTACTTC CASSLMGLAGGLYEQYF TRBV7-2 TRBD2 once TRBJ2-7 17
TGTGCCAGCAGTGTCGGGACAGGGGGTTACGAGCAGTACTTC CASSVGTGGYEQYF TRBV6-4 TRBD1 . TRBJ2-7 14
TGTGCCAGCAGCTTAGGCGGATCGAACACCGGGGAGCTGTTTTTT CASSLGGSNTGELFF TRBV7-9 . . TRBJ2-2 15
TGTGCCAGCAGCTTCTCAGGCAGCCCCCGTTTTCACTTC CASSFSGSPRFHF TRBV7-2 . . TRBJ2-7 13
TGTGCCAGCAGGAAGGGACAGGGTGGTCAAGAGACCCAGTACTTC CASRKGQGGQETQYF TRBV6-1 TRBD1 . TRBJ2-5 15
TGTGCCAGCAGACAAGTTCTGGGGTTAAACACCTTC CASRQVLGLNTF TRBV13 . few TRBJ1-2 12
TGTGCCAGCAGTGAAGGGACAGGGATCGAGCAGTACTTC CASSEGTGIEQYF TRBV2 TRBD1 . TRBJ2-7 13
TGCGCCAGCAGCCCCATGGTGGGGGTCCAAGAGACCCAGTACTTC CASSPMVGVQETQYF TRBV5-1 . . TRBJ2-5 15
TGCGCCAGCAGCTTGTTGTGGCGGGAGGTTAACTTCTACGAGCAGTACTTC CASSLLWREVNFYEQYF TRBV5-1 TRBD2 . TRBJ2-7 17
TGTGCCAGCAGCTTGGCGCAAATCGGAGGAGCTTTCTTT CASSLAQIGGAFF TRBV5-6 . . TRBJ1-1 13
TGTGCCAGCAGCCTCGGGGCAGGGTGGGGAAACACCATATATTTT CASSLGAGWGNTIYF TRBV13 . . TRBJ1-3 15
TGTGCCTTTTCTCCGGGACAGGCAAAAGAGACCCAGTACTTC CAFSPGQAKETQYF TRBV6-4 TRBD1 once TRBJ2-5 14
TGTGCCAGCAGCCACAATACAGGCTTTCAAGAGACCCAGTACTTC CASSHNTGFQETQYF TRBV5-4 . . TRBJ2-5 15
TGCGCCAGCAGCCCCCGGGACGCGGCGACCCAGTACTTC CASSPRDAATQYF TRBV4-1 . . TRBJ2-5 13
TGTGCCAGCAGCTTTTCCTTTGGTGGCTACACCTTC CASSFSFGGYTF TRBV11-2 . . TRBJ1-2 12